Here is one T cell receptor (beta chain) with its context. Antigen specificity is unknown. Treatment here: AdE1-LMPpoly-expanded autologous EBV-specific T-cell therapy followed by anti-PD-1 nivolumab. This entry is derived from a study of EBV T-cell therapy then PD-1 blockade in nasopharyngeal carcinoma. Germline V gene lookup returns CDR1 LGHDT and CDR2 YNNKEL (reference sequence). The ends were cut back, 5 bases at V and 7 bases at J, with 20 bases in the middle. The CDR3 is 16 amino acids. The table came from immunoSEQ multiplex PCR; TCRdb's copy has only in-frame clones and leaves some out. The data show approximately 13,000 clones, around four fifths seen once.

The TCR was taken from a man in his forties with nasopharyngeal carcinoma. This rearrangement joins TRBV3-1 (or the pseudogene TRBV3-2) to TRBJ2-2; D might be TRBD1 (6 bases). The specimen comprised CD8+ T cells from blood, sampled around day 99 from a patient whose treatment included autologous EBV-specific T cells and nivolumab. The CDR3 nucleotides read TGTGCCAGCAGCGAAGGGATACAGGGCCTAGGCGGGGAGCTGTTTTTT. Translating it yields CASSEGIQGLGGELFF.